These 21 T cell receptor beta chains share one sample of origin, sequenced in a study of shared clonotypes between healthy human individuals. Generated by immunoSEQ multiplex PCR, the TCRdb table keeps only in-frame clones and is missing some. The sample has over a million clones; around 75% are singletons. Sequencing input: memory CD4+ T cells sorted from blood. Stated subset: CD45RA-negative fraction. All receptors come from a man aged 18-30 years in good health.

This chain uses TRBV7-9 with TRBJ2-5, with unresolved D. This CDR3 region has 13 residues. Trimming took off 3 bases at V and 7 bases at J, with 12 bases between the two ends. Per the germline V gene, CDR1 is SEHNR and CDR2 is FQNEAQ (reference sequence). The DNA of the CDR3 is TGTGCCAGCAGCTTCACGCCAGACCTGACCCAGTACTTC. This gives the protein CASSFTPDLTQYF.

The genes are TRBV10-1 and TRBJ2-2; 8 bases line up with TRBD1. Unmatched junction bases numbered 7, after V lost 8 bases and J lost 5 bases. Germline V gene data show CDR1 as WNHNN and CDR2 as SYGVQD (reference sequence). The CDR3 totals 14 residues. The CDR3 here is CASLSTGETGELFF. The CDR3 region has the DNA TGCGCCAGCCTTTCGACAGGGGAGACCGGGGAGCTGTTTTTT.

The chain carries TRBV11-2 and TRBJ2-5, with 9 bases matching TRBD1. Germline V CDR1 and CDR2: SGHAT, FQNNGV. The CDR3 covers 15 residues. The trim removed 1 base at V and 3 bases at J, leaving 3 bases unmatched. CDR3 coding DNA: TGTGCCAGCAGCTTAGGGGACAGGGCGAAAGAGACCCAGTACTTC. Amino acids: CASSLGDRAKETQYF. The full variable domain, completed using reference TRBV11-2 and TRBJ2-5, is EAGVAQSPRYKIIEKRQSVAFWCNPISGHATLYWYQQILGQGPKLLIQFQNNGVVDDSQLPKDRFSAERLKGVDSTLKIQPAKLEDSAVYLCASSLGDRAKETQYFGPGTRLLVL.

This chain joins TRBV30 and TRBJ1-4, with D tentatively TRBD1 (6 bases). The V gene's germline CDR1 is GTSNPN and CDR2 SVGIG (reference sequence). Trimming took off 3 bases at V and 0 bases at J, with 14 bases between the two ends. CDR3 length: 16 residues. The CDR3 DNA reads as TGTGCCTGGAGCAAAGACAGGATTCCAACTAATGAAAAACTGTTTTTT. As protein: CAWSKDRIPTNEKLFF. Based on the CDR3 plus reference TRBV30 and TRBJ1-4, the full variable domain is SQTIHQWPATLVQPVGSPLSLECTVEGTSNPNLYWYRQAAGRGLQLLFYSVGIGQISSEVPQNLSASRPQDRQFILSSKKLLLSDSGFYLCAWSKDRIPTNEKLFFGSGTQLSVL.

The chain recombines TRBV10-3 with TRBJ2-6, with D perhaps TRBD1 or TRBD2 (5 bases each). Germline V gives CDR1 ENHRY, CDR2 SYGVKD. There are 18 residues in the CDR3. Trimming took 4 bases from V and 0 from J, leaving 16 bases between them. The CDR3 protein is CAISADSGRYSGANVLTF. The DNA for the CDR3 is TGTGCCATCAGTGCCGACAGCGGCCGATACTCTGGGGCCAACGTCCTGACTTTC.

The chain links TRBV7-9 to TRBJ1-4; TRBD1 agrees at 11 bases. Germline CDR1 is SEHNR and CDR2 is FQNEAQ (reference sequence). This CDR3 has 18 residues. V was pared by 0 bases and J by 3 bases, with 6 bases of the junction left unmatched. The chain's CDR3 is CASSLARTGGLSNEKLFF. The CDR3 bases are TGTGCCAGCAGCTTAGCTCGGACAGGGGGCTTGTCTAATGAAAAACTGTTTTTT.

This chain links TRBV19 with TRBJ2-2; 7 bases match TRBD1. J gave up 2 bases and V 5 bases, and 5 bases lay outside the gene matches. This CDR3 is built from 15 residues. From germline, CDR1 is LNHDA and CDR2 SQIVND (reference sequence). The CDR3 sequence: CASSPRDSNTGELFF. CDR3 nucleotides: TGTGCCAGTAGTCCCCGGGACAGTAACACCGGGGAGCTGTTTTTT.

This clone was recorded a few times. This chain links TRBV19 with TRBJ1-4, with D possibly TRBD1 on 6 matching bases. This CDR3 has 14 amino acids. The ends were cut back, 10 bases at V and 3 bases at J, with 15 bases in the middle. Per the germline V gene, CDR1 is LNHDA and CDR2 is SQIVND (reference sequence). CDR3 sequence (DNA): TGTGCCACCCAGGGAGGGGGAGCTAATGAAAAACTGTTTTTT. Amino acids: CATQGGGANEKLFF.

Points on this clone: The sample carries other DNA sequences with the same CDR3. V is TRBV5-1 and J is TRBJ2-7; D remains ambiguous. Trimming pared 0 bases from V and 4 bases from J, leaving 8 bases between. This CDR3 region has 13 residues. CDR1 is SGHRS and CDR2 is YFSETQ in the germline V gene. The DNA for the CDR3 is TGCGCCAGCAGCTTGGCCGGGCCTTACGAGCAGTACTTC. Its protein is CASSLAGPYEQYF.

The genes are TRBV5-4 and TRBJ1-1, with 9 bases identical to TRBD1. From germline, CDR1 is SGHNT and CDR2 YYREEE (reference sequence). After removal of 4 bases from V and 5 bases from J, the junction contained 6 bases not matched to a gene. The CDR3 consists of 14 residues. Here the CDR3 DNA reads TGTGCCAGCAGCCTACAGGGGGCGAGGACTGAAGCTTTCTTT. The encoded protein is CASSLQGARTEAFF.

The chain is built from TRBV2 and TRBJ2-7, with D perhaps TRBD1 or TRBD2 (6 bases each). The CDR3 spans 15 residues. Germline V gene lookup returns CDR1 SNHLY and CDR2 FYNNEI. V was pared by 3 bases and J by 2 bases, with 14 bases between. DNA for the CDR3: TGTGCCAGCAGTGAGAGTATAGGGGGGCCCTACGAGCAGTACTTC. The encoded protein is CASSESIGGPYEQYF.

The chain links TRBV29-1 to TRBJ2-1, with D uncertain. V was shortened by 5 bases and J by 7 bases, with 15 bases between the two germline ends. The CDR3 is 13 residues long. Germline V gene sequence: CDR1 SQVTM, CDR2 ANQGSEA. The CDR3 DNA is TGCAGCGTTCAAGTGCAGACGTGGAATGAGCAGTTCTTC. This codes for CSVQVQTWNEQFF.

The chain combines TRBV27 with TRBJ1-2; D might be TRBD1 (6 bases). The V end was cut by 8 bases, the J end by 8 bases, with 12 bases between. The V gene's germline CDR1 is MNHEY and CDR2 SMNVEV (reference sequence). The CDR3 length is 11 residues. The CDR3 nucleotides read TGTGCCAGCGACAGTAGGGGGGGCTACACCTTC. The encoded protein is CASDSRGGYTF.

The rearrangement uses TRBV27 and TRBJ1-5, with a weak D call TRBD1 (6 bases). This CDR3 spans 17 amino acids. Trimming stripped 6 bases from V and 3 bases from J, with 21 bases between. Germline-derived CDR1 and CDR2 are MNHEY and SMNVEV (reference sequence). The CDR3: CASSSVLVGGPNQPQHF. The CDR3 DNA reads as TGTGCCAGCAGCTCTGTTCTGGTAGGGGGGCCCAATCAGCCCCAGCATTTT.

Comment on this clone: The sample has other DNA sequences that encode this CDR3 too. This sequence joins TRBV11-2 and TRBJ2-3; D may match TRBD1 or TRBD2 (6 bases each). V lost 1 base, J lost 5 bases, and 10 bases lay in between. The CDR3 totals 14 residues. Germline V gene data show CDR1 as SGHAT and CDR2 as FQNNGV. The CDR3 loop reads CASSLGGGQDTQYF. Here the CDR3 DNA reads TGTGCCAGCAGCTTAGGAGGGGGGCAAGATACGCAGTATTTT.

The chain couples TRBV9 to TRBJ2-1, with D perhaps TRBD2 (6 bases). CDR1 and CDR2 from the germline V gene are SGDLS and YYNGEE. CDR3 length: 17 amino acids. The V and J ends lost 0 bases and 13 bases respectively, with 26 bases between them. CDR3 in DNA: TGTGCCAGCAGCGTAGTACACGGGAGTAGAGGTACCTGGGAACAGTTCTTC. It encodes CASSVVHGSRGTWEQFF.

The chain combines TRBV5-1 with TRBJ2-3; D may be TRBD1 (5 bases). CDR1 SGHRS and CDR2 YFSETQ come from the germline V gene. The CDR3 loop spans 15 amino acids. V was cut by 4 bases and J by 1 base, with 13 bases left in between. This CDR3 is CASSPDGHRTDTQYF. Written as DNA, the CDR3 is TGCGCCAGCAGCCCGGATGGACATCGCACAGATACGCAGTATTTT.

This clone was observed a handful of times. The chain recombines TRBV6-1 with TRBJ1-4; D remains unclear. This CDR3 has 15 residues. Germline CDR1 and CDR2: MNHNS and SASEGT. Trimming stripped 6 bases from V and 7 bases from J, with 18 bases between. CDR3 sequence reads: CASRGMVGIVEKLFF. CDR3 DNA sequence: TGTGCCAGCAGGGGAATGGTAGGGATTGTTGAAAAACTGTTTTTT.

This sequence joins TRBV6-5 and TRBJ2-1; D perhaps matches TRBD1 (5 bases). The CDR3 totals 16 residues. The V end lost 0 bases, the J end lost 7 bases, and 16 bases lay between the germline ends. Per the germline V gene, CDR1 is MNHEY and CDR2 is SVGAGI. DNA of the CDR3: TGTGCCAGCAGTTACTCCCAGGGCGGCCCCACGAATGAGCAGTTCTTC. Amino acid sequence: CASSYSQGGPTNEQFF.

The V gene is TRBV9, the J gene TRBJ2-5; a possible D gene is TRBD1 (6 bases). V was pared by 3 bases and J by 1 base, with 7 bases between. Germline values: CDR1 SGDLS, CDR2 YYNGEE. This CDR3 is 13 amino acids long. CDR3 sequence (DNA): TGTGCCAGCAGCGGGACAGCCCAAGAGACCCAGTACTTC. It codes for CASSGTAQETQYF. Using reference TRBV9 and TRBJ2-5 for the parts outside the CDR3, the full variable domain is DSGVTQTPKHLITATGQRVTLRCSPRSGDLSVYWYQQSLDQGLQFLIQYYNGEERAKGNILERFSAQQFPDLHSELNLSSLELGDSALYFCASSGTAQETQYFGPGTRLLVL.

This chain uses TRBV2 with TRBJ1-5, with 7 bases lining up with TRBD1. J was trimmed by 5 bases and V by 6 bases; bases with no gene match: 7. This CDR3 comprises 14 residues. Germline CDR1 and CDR2: SNHLY and FYNNEI. The CDR3 DNA reads TGTGCCAGCAGCGAACAGGGGTCTTATCAGCCCCAGCATTTT. Its translation: CASSEQGSYQPQHF.